Shown below are 29 T cell receptor beta chains from a single sample sequenced in a study of post-analysis software for immune sequencing data. Overall study findings and caveats: Five TRBV segments were significantly more frequent in patients than in controls. TRBV5-6, TRBV5-1 and TRBV20-1 were among these segments.

Antigens for these TCRs are unknown. Prepared libraries of TCR beta cDNA carried unique molecular identifiers. TCRdb processed the PCR reads anew with MiXCR; each CDR3 protein has one entry. Among almost 700,000 distinct CDR3 sequences listed, 59% were seen once. The sample comprised blood. The origin of the receptors is a girl aged 2 to 10 with multiple sclerosis.

J is TRBJ2-7 and V is TRBV5-4; the D is unclear. Germline assignment: CDR1 SGHNT and CDR2 YYREEE (reference sequence). Trimming shortened V by 0 bases and J by 8 bases, and 15 bases separated the two germline ends. The CDR3 covers 14 residues. The CDR3 DNA is TGTGCCAGCAGCTTGGATGTTGGAAGAGTGCAGCAGTACTTC. It yields the protein CASSLDVGRVQQYF.

In nucleotides, the CDR3 is TGCAGCGTCATGGAGGACGAGCAGTACTTC. Its translation: CSVMEDEQYF. The chain employs TRBV29-1 and TRBJ2-5, with TRBD2 as a possible D gene (5 bases). The J call is in doubt because the DNA end fits TRBJ2-7 better. This CDR3 is 10 amino acids long. Germline V gene sequence: CDR1 SQVTM, CDR2 ANQGSEA.

This rearrangement joins TRBV10-3 to TRBJ1-1, with no clear D. Germline loops: CDR1 ENHRY, CDR2 SYGVKD. The V and J ends lost 5 bases and 1 base respectively, with 14 bases between them. The CDR3 length is 15 residues. In DNA, the CDR3 is TGTGCCATCAGTTCGATGAGAGGGAAGAACACTGAAGCTTTCTTT. It translates to CAISSMRGKNTEAFF.

The rearrangement uses TRBV30 and TRBJ2-5; D may be TRBD2 (6 bases). CDR1 and CDR2 from the germline V gene are GTSNPN and SVGIG (reference sequence). This CDR3 spans 12 amino acids. V lost 8 bases, J lost 11 bases, and 21 bases lay in between. The CDR3 loop reads CAGGASHNEQYF. Written as DNA, the CDR3 is TGTGCCGGCGGGGCGTCTCACAATGAGCAGTACTTC.

The V and J genes are TRBV20-1 and TRBJ2-5; 8 nucleotides agree with TRBD2. Unmatched junction bases numbered 6, after V lost 5 bases and J lost 4 bases. CDR1 and CDR2 from the germline V gene are DFQATT and SNEGSKA (reference sequence). This CDR3 region has 13 residues. The CDR3 DNA follows: TGCAGTGCTGGCCCGGGGGGGGGAGAGACCCAGTACTTC. Its translation: CSAGPGGGETQYF.

Here the CDR3 reads CASSGTEAYEQYF. The DNA of the CDR3 is TGTGCCAGCTCCGGGACGGAGGCCTACGAGCAGTACTTC. The chain couples TRBV6-5 to TRBJ2-7, with D perhaps TRBD1 or TRBD2 (5 bases each). Per germline, CDR1 MNHEY and CDR2 SVGAGI. This CDR3 has 13 amino acids. The V end was cut by 8 bases, the J end by 2 bases, with 13 bases between.

This clonotype was found once. The V gene is TRBV13, the J gene TRBJ2-3, with D possibly being TRBD1 or TRBD2 (5 bases each). Trimming took 8 bases from V and 2 from J, leaving 14 bases between them. The germline V gene encodes CDR1 PRHDT and CDR2 FYEKMQ (reference sequence). The CDR3 spans 14 residues. The CDR3 loop is CASRSGTYTDTQYF. CDR3 sequence (DNA): TGTGCCAGCCGGTCCGGGACCTACACAGATACGCAGTATTTT.

This clonotype was observed a handful of times. V usage is TRBV12-3 or TRBV12-4 and J usage is TRBJ2-7; TRBD1 agrees at 10 bases. J gave up 7 bases and V 6 bases, and 15 bases lay outside the gene matches. The CDR3 consists of 16 residues. The CDR3 protein is CASSPGDRGGIWEQYF. The CDR3 nucleotides are TGTGCCAGCAGCCCAGGGGACAGGGGAGGCATCTGGGAGCAGTACTTC.

The chain is built from TRBV7-8 and TRBJ2-1, with D possibly matching TRBD2 (5 bases). CDR1 is SGHVS and CDR2 is FQNEAQ in the germline V gene. Trimming left V 5 bases short and J 3 bases short, with 11 bases between. This CDR3 comprises 14 residues. The CDR3, as DNA: TGTGCCAGCAGCCAACGGGATGGCTACAATGAGCAGTTCTTC. As protein: CASSQRDGYNEQFF.

This sequence joins TRBV11-2 and TRBJ2-7, with 9 bases lining up with TRBD1. The tail of the sequence fits TRBJ2-5 better, so the J call may be wrong. Germline CDR1 and CDR2: SGHAT and FQNNGV. The CDR3 is 15 amino acids. CDR3 sequence (DNA): TGTGCCAGCAGCCCGGGACAGGGTCTCGAAGAGACCCAGTACTTC. This sequence encodes CASSPGQGLEETQYF.

This chain joins TRBV10-1 and TRBJ2-5; D unclear. The CDR3 extends over 14 amino acids. Trimming took 3 bases from V and 0 from J, leaving 8 bases between them. Germline CDR1 and CDR2: WNHNN and SYGVQD (reference sequence). The CDR3 loop is CASSDEVNQETQYF. Written as DNA, the CDR3 is TGCGCCAGCAGTGACGAGGTTAACCAAGAGACCCAGTACTTC.

The rearrangement links TRBV5-1 to TRBJ2-3; a possible D gene is TRBD1 (5 bases). With 6 bases removed from V and 3 bases from J, the gap between germline ends came to 8 bases. CDR1 is SGHRS and CDR2 is YFSETQ in the germline V gene. The CDR3 loop spans 12 amino acids. The CDR3 bases are TGCGCCAGCAACAAGGGGACAGATACGCAGTATTTT. Translation: CASNKGTDTQYF.

The chain recombines TRBV29-1 with TRBJ2-5; 7 bases fit TRBD1. The ends lost 0 bases at V and 4 bases at J; junction bases unmatched: 5. The CDR3 is 14 residues long. In germline, CDR1 is SQVTM, CDR2 ANQGSEA. The CDR3 DNA is TGCAGCGTTGAAGAACGTGGACAGGCAGAGACCCAGTACTTC. It specifies CSVEERGQAETQYF. The variable domain in full, with the rest retrieved from reference TRBV29-1 and TRBJ2-5, is SAVISQKPSRDICQRGTSLTIQCQVDSQVTMMFWYRQQPGQSLTLIATANQGSEATYESGFVIDKFPISRPNLTFSTLTVSNMSPEDSSIYLCSVEERGQAETQYFGPGTRLLVL.

This clonotype came up a few times. V and J are TRBV7-2 and TRBJ1-2; the D is unclear. V was clipped by 5 bases and J by 2 bases, with 12 bases between them. This CDR3 is 14 amino acids long. Germline loops: CDR1 SGHTA, CDR2 FQGNSA. CDR3 nucleotides: TGTGCCAGCAGCCCATCGGAAGCCAACTATGGCTACACCTTC. This codes for CASSPSEANYGYTF. The full variable domain, its missing parts supplied by reference TRBV7-2 and TRBJ1-2, is GAGVSQSPSNKVTEKGKDVELRCDPISGHTALYWYRQSLGQGLEFLIYFQGNSAPDKSGLPSDRFSAERTGGSVSTLTIQRTQQEDSAVYLCASSPSEANYGYTFGSGTRLTVV.

This rearrangement joins TRBV25-1 to TRBJ1-1; possible D gene TRBD1, 5 bases. Germline-derived CDR1 and CDR2 are MGHDK and SYGVNS. The germline V and J ends were trimmed by 4 bases and 7 bases, with 7 bases remaining between them. This CDR3 spans 11 amino acids. The CDR3 spells CASSVGGEAFF. Written as DNA, the CDR3 is TGTGCCAGCAGTGTTGGGGGTGAAGCTTTCTTT.

The chain links TRBV6-1 to TRBJ2-5; D unresolved. The end of the DNA fits TRBJ2-7 better, so the J call may be wrong. Looked up from germline, CDR1 is MNHNS and CDR2 is SASEGT. CDR3 length: 12 residues. CDR3: CASSDSGCEQYF. Here the CDR3 DNA reads TGTGCCAGCAGTGACAGTGGCTGCGAGCAGTACTTC.

This clonotype was found a few times. V and J are TRBV28 and TRBJ1-2, with D uncertain. The ends were cut back, 6 bases at V and 6 bases at J, with 14 bases in the middle. CDR3 size: 13 residues. Germline CDR1 and CDR2: MDHEN and SYDVKM. CDR3 coding DNA: TGTGCCAGCAGCAATTACATCGGGCATGGCTACACCTTC. It encodes CASSNYIGHGYTF.

A few counts support this clonotype. CDR3 DNA: TGCAGCGTCATAGGAGGGGGAGGAAAACTGTTTTTT. It translates to CSVIGGGGKLFF. This chain uses TRBV29-1 with TRBJ1-4; D might be TRBD1 (6 bases). The CDR3 is 12 residues long. CDR1 and CDR2 from the germline V gene are SQVTM and ANQGSEA. Deletions cut 6 bases from V and 10 bases from J, with 15 bases between.

There are a few counts of this clonotype. V usage is TRBV5-1 and J usage is TRBJ2-1, with D unclear. The CDR3 has 13 residues. V dropped 4 bases and J dropped 8 bases, with 13 bases sitting between them. Germline CDR1 SGHRS, CDR2 YFSETQ. CDR3 sequence (DNA): TGCGCCAGCAGCACCCTCCCAGGCGATGAGCAGTTCTTC. Its protein product is CASSTLPGDEQFF.

The chain combines TRBV4-2 with TRBJ1-2; 7 positions match TRBD1. V was pared by 4 bases and J by 3 bases, with 5 bases of the junction left unmatched. CDR3 length: 14 residues. Germline CDR1 and CDR2: LGHNA and YNFKEQ. The CDR3 DNA sequence: TGTGCCAGCAGCCTACAGGGACAGTACTATGGCTACACCTTC. Protein sequence: CASSLQGQYYGYTF.

This clonotype has just a few counts. The chain links TRBV29-1 to TRBJ2-1; D remains unclear. Trimming cost V 3 bases and J 9 bases, with 9 bases left between them. This CDR3 has 11 amino acids. From germline, CDR1 is SQVTM and CDR2 ANQGSEA. The CDR3 bases are TGCAGCGTTGAGCATCTAGGTGAGCAGTTCTTC. Its protein is CSVEHLGEQFF.

This clonotype was counted a few times. V gene TRBV20-1 combines with J gene TRBJ2-7; 7 bases map to TRBD1. The DNA end favors TRBJ2-5, so the J call may be wrong. The CDR3 totals 15 residues. Per the germline V gene, CDR1 is DFQATT and CDR2 is SNEGSKA (reference sequence). CDR3 sequence (DNA): TGCAGTGCTAGAGATTTTTCAGGGGGTCAGGGGACCCAGTACTTC. Encoded protein: CSARDFSGGQGTQYF.

The chain links TRBV20-1 to TRBJ2-3; a weak D match, TRBD2 (5 bases). Germline V gives CDR1 DFQATT, CDR2 SNEGSKA (reference sequence). The CDR3 totals 14 residues. V was pared by 3 bases and J by 5 bases, with 15 bases between. In nucleotides, the CDR3 is TGCAGTGCTAGCCCCGGGGAGTTAGGAGATACGCAGTATTTT. It codes for CSASPGELGDTQYF.

The chain employs TRBV29-1 and TRBJ2-5, with 9 bases identical to TRBD1. V gave up 1 base and J gave up 3 bases; unmatched junction bases: 0. The CDR3 consists of 13 residues. Germline CDR1 reads SQVTM; CDR2 reads ANQGSEA. The CDR3: CSVEGDREETQYF. In nucleotides, the CDR3 is TGCAGCGTTGAAGGGGACAGGGAAGAGACCCAGTACTTC.

This CDR3 is CASSLLRQGGSGYTF. CDR3 coding DNA: TGTGCCAGCAGCCTTCTCCGACAGGGCGGGTCGGGCTACACCTTC. This chain links TRBV7-2 with TRBJ1-2, with 7 nucleotides matching TRBD1. V lost 5 bases, J lost 8 bases, and 14 bases stayed unmatched. Germline values: CDR1 SGHTA, CDR2 FQGNSA. The CDR3 has 15 residues.

The chain uses TRBV28 and TRBJ1-1; TRBD1 matches 7 bases. Trimming at V came to 6 bases and at J to 5 bases, leaving 18 bases not matched to a gene. The CDR3 extends over 17 amino acids. Germline V gene sequence: CDR1 MDHEN, CDR2 SYDVKM. The CDR3 loop reads CASRRSTGRMGSTEAFF. The CDR3 DNA reads as TGTGCCAGCAGAAGGTCGACAGGGCGGATGGGGAGTACTGAAGCTTTCTTT. Supplemented by reference TRBV28 and TRBJ1-1, the full variable domain reads DVKVTQSSRYLVKRTGEKVFLECVQDMDHENMFWYRQDPGLGLRLIYFSYDVKMKEKGDIPEGYSVSREKKERFSLILESASTNQTSMYLCASRRSTGRMGSTEAFFGQGTRLTVV.

The chain combines TRBV6-5 with TRBJ1-1; D uncertain. V lost 0 bases, J lost 0 bases, and 11 bases lay in between. The CDR3 loop spans 16 amino acids. From germline, CDR1 is MNHEY and CDR2 SVGAGI. The CDR3 nucleotides are TGTGCCAGCAGTTACTCGGGTCCCGAAATGAACACTGAAGCTTTCTTT. It codes for CASSYSGPEMNTEAFF.

The chain links TRBV29-1 to TRBJ2-4; 7 bases agree with TRBD1. V lost 4 bases and J lost 3; bases outside the gene matches: 6. Germline CDR1 reads SQVTM; CDR2 reads ANQGSEA. This CDR3 has 14 amino acids. CDR3 nucleotides: TGCAGCGTTGGAGGGGGCGCTGGCAAAAACATTCAGTACTTC. Its translation: CSVGGGAGKNIQYF.

This chain links TRBV11-2 with TRBJ2-3, with a weak D call TRBD1 (6 bases). Looked up from germline, CDR1 is SGHAT and CDR2 is FQNNGV. V lost 6 bases and J 2 bases, leaving 12 bases between the germline ends. This CDR3 contains 14 residues. CDR3 DNA sequence: TGTGCCAGCAGGCGTGGACAGCACACAGATACGCAGTATTTT. It yields the protein CASRRGQHTDTQYF.